The next 3 T cell receptor beta chains were all read from a single sample in a study of T cell responses to AZD1222 COVID-19 vaccine. TCRdb keeps only in-frame clones here, not all; method: immunoSEQ multiplex PCR. The sample carries about 120,000 clones, approximately 88% recorded once. The sequencing used peripheral blood, collected on day 0 of AZD1222 vaccination. The receptors were gathered from an adult in good health.

The CDR3 reads CASSLVWVDTQYF. Written as DNA, the CDR3 is TGTGCCAGCAGCTTAGTTTGGGTAGATACGCAGTATTTT. The chain employs TRBV7-2 and TRBJ2-3; no clear D. Germline CDR1 is SGHTA and CDR2 is FQGNSA. V lost 1 base, J lost 5 bases, and 7 bases lay in between. This CDR3 contains 13 residues.

J is TRBJ2-5 and V is TRBV11-2, with 7 bases that match TRBD1. Germline V gene sequence: CDR1 SGHAT, CDR2 FQNNGV. The CDR3 is 12 amino acids. V lost 6 bases to trimming and J lost 5 bases; unmatched junction nucleotides: 3. CDR3 nucleotide sequence: TGTGCCAGCAGTTCACAGGGGGAGACCCAGTACTTC. This translates into CASSSQGETQYF.

V and J are TRBV11-3 and TRBJ2-2; D is uncertain. The V end lost 5 bases, the J end lost 7 bases, and 5 bases lay between the germline ends. The CDR3 has 11 amino acids. CDR1 and CDR2 from the germline V gene are SGHNT and YENEEA. The CDR3 protein is CASSPGGELFF. Written as DNA, the CDR3 is TGTGCCAGCAGCCCCGGCGGGGAGCTGTTTTTT.